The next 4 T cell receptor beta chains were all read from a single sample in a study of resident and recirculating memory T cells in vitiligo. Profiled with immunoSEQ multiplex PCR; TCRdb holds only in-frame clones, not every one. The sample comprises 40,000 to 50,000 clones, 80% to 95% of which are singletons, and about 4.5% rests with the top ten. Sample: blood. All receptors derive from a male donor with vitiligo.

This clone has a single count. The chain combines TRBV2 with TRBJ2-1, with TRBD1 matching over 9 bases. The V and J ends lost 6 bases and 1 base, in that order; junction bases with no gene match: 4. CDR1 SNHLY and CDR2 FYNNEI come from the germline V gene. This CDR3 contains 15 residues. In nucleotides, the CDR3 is TGTGCCAGCAGGACCGGGACAGGGTCCTACAATGAGCAGTTCTTC. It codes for CASRTGTGSYNEQFF.

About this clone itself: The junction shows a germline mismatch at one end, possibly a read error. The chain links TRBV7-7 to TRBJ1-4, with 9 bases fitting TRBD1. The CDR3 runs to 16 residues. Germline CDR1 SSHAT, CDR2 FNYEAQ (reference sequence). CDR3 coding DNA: TGTGCTAGCAGCTTTTGGACAGGGGCCTCTAATGAAAAACTGTTTTTT. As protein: CASSFWTGASNEKLFF.

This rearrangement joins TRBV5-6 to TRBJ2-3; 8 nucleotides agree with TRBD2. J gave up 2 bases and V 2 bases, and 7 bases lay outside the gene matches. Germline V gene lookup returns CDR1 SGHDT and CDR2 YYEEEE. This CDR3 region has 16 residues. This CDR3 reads CASSLGLAPNTDTQYF. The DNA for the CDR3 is TGTGCCAGCAGCTTAGGACTAGCCCCTAACACAGATACGCAGTATTTT.

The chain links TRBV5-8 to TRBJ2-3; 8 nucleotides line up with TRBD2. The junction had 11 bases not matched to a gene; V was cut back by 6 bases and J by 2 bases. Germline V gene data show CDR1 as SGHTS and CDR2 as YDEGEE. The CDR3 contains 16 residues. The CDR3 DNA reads TGTGCCAGCATGACAGCGAGCGGGAGAATCACAGATACGCAGTATTTT. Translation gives CASMTASGRITDTQYF.